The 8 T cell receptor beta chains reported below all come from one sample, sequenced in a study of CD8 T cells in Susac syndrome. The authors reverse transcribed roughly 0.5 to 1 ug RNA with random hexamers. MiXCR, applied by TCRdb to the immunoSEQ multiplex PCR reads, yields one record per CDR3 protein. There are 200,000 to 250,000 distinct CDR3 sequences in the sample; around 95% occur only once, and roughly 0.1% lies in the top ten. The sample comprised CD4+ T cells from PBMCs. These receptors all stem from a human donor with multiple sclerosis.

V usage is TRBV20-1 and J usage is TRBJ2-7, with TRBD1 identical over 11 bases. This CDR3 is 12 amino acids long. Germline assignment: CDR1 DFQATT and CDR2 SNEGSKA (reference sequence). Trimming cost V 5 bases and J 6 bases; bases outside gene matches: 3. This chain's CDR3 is CSAPGQGGEQYF. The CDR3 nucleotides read TGCAGTGCTCCGGGACAGGGGGGCGAGCAGTACTTC.

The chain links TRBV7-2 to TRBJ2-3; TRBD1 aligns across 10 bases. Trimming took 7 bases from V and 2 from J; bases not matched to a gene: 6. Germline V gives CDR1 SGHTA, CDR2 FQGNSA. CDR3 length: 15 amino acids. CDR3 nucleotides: TGTGCCAGCACCATGACAGGGGGCCCCACAGATACGCAGTATTTT. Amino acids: CASTMTGGPTDTQYF.

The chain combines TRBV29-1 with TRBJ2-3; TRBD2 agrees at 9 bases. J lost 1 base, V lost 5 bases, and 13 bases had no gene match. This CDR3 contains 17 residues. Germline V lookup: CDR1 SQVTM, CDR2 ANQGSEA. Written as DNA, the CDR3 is TGCAGCGTTTCCCCCTGGGGCCTAGCGGGACGCACAGATACGCAGTATTTT. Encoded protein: CSVSPWGLAGRTDTQYF.

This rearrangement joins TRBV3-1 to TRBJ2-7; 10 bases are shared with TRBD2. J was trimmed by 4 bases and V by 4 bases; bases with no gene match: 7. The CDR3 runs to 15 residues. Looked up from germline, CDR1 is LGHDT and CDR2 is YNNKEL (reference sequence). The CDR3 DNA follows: TGTGCCAGCAGCCTCGGACTAGCGGAGGGATACGAGCAGTACTTC. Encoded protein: CASSLGLAEGYEQYF.

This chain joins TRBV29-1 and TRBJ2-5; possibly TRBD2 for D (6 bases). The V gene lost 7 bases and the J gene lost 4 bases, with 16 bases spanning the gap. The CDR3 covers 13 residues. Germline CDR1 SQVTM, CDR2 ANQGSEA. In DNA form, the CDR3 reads TGCAGCGGCCTCGGGGGTTCTGGAGAGACCCAGTACTTC. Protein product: CSGLGGSGETQYF.

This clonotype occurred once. In DNA, the CDR3 is TGTGCCAGCAGCCCATACGTCGGGCGGATGAACACTGAAGCTTTCTTT. Encoded protein: CASSPYVGRMNTEAFF. This chain uses TRBV7-9 with TRBJ1-1; D ambiguous. The CDR3 loop spans 16 amino acids. Looked up from germline, CDR1 is SEHNR and CDR2 is FQNEAQ (reference sequence). Trimming took off 5 bases at V and 0 bases at J, with 16 bases between the two ends.

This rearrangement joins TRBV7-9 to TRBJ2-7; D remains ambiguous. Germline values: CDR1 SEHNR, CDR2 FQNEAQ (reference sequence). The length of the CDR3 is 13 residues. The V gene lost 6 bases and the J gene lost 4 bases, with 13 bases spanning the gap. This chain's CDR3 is CASSPRSRYEQYF. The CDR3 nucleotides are TGTGCCAGCAGTCCTAGATCTAGGTACGAGCAGTACTTC.

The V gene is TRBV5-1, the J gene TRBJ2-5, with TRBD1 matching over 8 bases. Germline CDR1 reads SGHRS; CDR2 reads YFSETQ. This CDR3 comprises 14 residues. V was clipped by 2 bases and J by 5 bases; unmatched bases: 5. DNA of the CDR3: TGCGCCAGCAGCTTCCAGGGGGCGGCGGAGACCCAGTACTTC. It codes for CASSFQGAAETQYF.